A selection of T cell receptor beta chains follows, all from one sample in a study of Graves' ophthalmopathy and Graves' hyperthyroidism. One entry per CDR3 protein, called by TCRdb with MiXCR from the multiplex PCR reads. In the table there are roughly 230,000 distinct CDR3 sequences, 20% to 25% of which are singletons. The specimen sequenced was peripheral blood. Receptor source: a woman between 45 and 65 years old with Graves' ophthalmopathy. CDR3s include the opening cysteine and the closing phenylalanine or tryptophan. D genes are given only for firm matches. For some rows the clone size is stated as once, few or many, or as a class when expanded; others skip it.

TGTGCCAGCGGTCGCCAGAGCGGACAGTTCACTGAAGCTTTCTTT | CASGRQSGQFTEAFF | TRBV12-3/TRBV12-4 | . | TRBJ1-1 | .
TGTGCCAGCAGGGGGATAACTGAAGCTTTCTTT | CASRGITEAFF | TRBV2 | many | TRBJ1-1 | .
TGCAGCGTTGCGAGACAGGGCCAGCTTAACTATGGCTACACCTTC | CSVARQGQLNYGYTF | TRBV29-1 | many | TRBJ1-2 | TRBD1
TGTGCCAGTAGTATGGCCGGGACAAGGGCAAAAGAGACCCAGTACTTC | CASSMAGTRAKETQYF | TRBV19 | many | TRBJ2-5 | .
TGTGCCAGCAGTTTCTCACTCTCCGGACGGCATGGCTACACCTTC | CASSFSLSGRHGYTF | TRBV28 | . | TRBJ1-2 | .
TGTGCCAGCAGTTCCACAGAAAATCAGCCCCAGCATTTT | CASSSTENQPQHF | TRBV6-2/TRBV6-3 | . | TRBJ1-5 | .
TGTGCCAGCTCACCACCAGGGGAACCCAACGAGCAGTACTTC | CASSPPGEPNEQYF | TRBV27 | . | TRBJ2-7 | .
TGTGCCAGCAGACGGACAGGGGGCGTCTTGTCTGAAGCTTTCTTT | CASRRTGGVLSEAFF | TRBV12-3/TRBV12-4 | many | TRBJ1-1 | TRBD1
TGTGCCAGCGCCCGGGACTCTTCCGTCGTTCAGTACTTC | CASARDSSVVQYF | TRBV2 | many | TRBJ2-4 | .
TGTGCCAGCAGTTACACCTATGGGACAGGGGGGTACGAGCAGTACTTC | CASSYTYGTGGYEQYF | TRBV6-5 | . | TRBJ2-7 | TRBD1
TGTGCCAGCAGTTTTACCATGGGGACAGGCTATGGCTACACCTTC | CASSFTMGTGYGYTF | TRBV12-3/TRBV12-4 | many | TRBJ1-2 | TRBD1
TGTGCCAGCAGCCGGGGACTAGCTCCCTACGAGCAGTACTTC | CASSRGLAPYEQYF | TRBV2 | many | TRBJ2-7 | TRBD2
TGTGCCAGCAGTCTGTCCGGGACAGCAAACTTTCCCCTCTTC | CASSLSGTANFPLF | TRBV28 | many | TRBJ2-7 | TRBD1
TGTGCCAGCAGCCCAACTAGCGGGCCCCAAGAGACCCAGTACTTC | CASSPTSGPQETQYF | TRBV3-1 | . | TRBJ2-5 | TRBD2
TGTGCCAGCAGCCAGACTAGCGGGAGGGATGGAGAGACCCAGTACTTC | CASSQTSGRDGETQYF | TRBV7-9 | many | TRBJ2-5 | TRBD2
TGTGCCAGCAGTGCGGAAAGGAAGACCCAGTACTTC | CASSAERKTQYF | TRBV12-3/TRBV12-4 | few | TRBJ2-5 | .
TGCAGTGCTAGAAGGTCGAGTAGCACCCACGAGCAGTACTTC | CSARRSSSTHEQYF | TRBV20-1 | . | TRBJ2-7 | .
TGTGCCAGCAGCCAAGAACATGTAGCAGAATCCTACGAGCAGTACTTC | CASSQEHVAESYEQYF | TRBV4-2 | . | TRBJ2-7 | .
TGTGCCAGCAGCTCAGGGAGTCAGCCCCAGCATTTT | CASSSGSQPQHF | TRBV9 | many | TRBJ1-5 | .
TGTGCCTGGATAGTGAACACTGAAGCTTTCTTT | CAWIVNTEAFF | TRBV30 | . | TRBJ1-1 | .
TGTGCCACCAGCTCCGGCGATACCAGCGGGAGGGGTCTGAGAGAGACCCAGTACTTC | CATSSGDTSGRGLRETQYF | TRBV15 | many | TRBJ2-5 | TRBD2
TGCAGTGCTAGAGGGACCTTGCCTGGGTCACAGTACTTC | CSARGTLPGSQYF | TRBV20-1 | many | TRBJ2-7 | .
TGTGCCTGGAGGCGGGACAGCAGGGACTATGGCTACACCTTC | CAWRRDSRDYGYTF | TRBV30 | few | TRBJ1-2 | TRBD1
TGTGCCAGCAGACGGACTTCGGGGGCCTCCTACGAGCAGTACTTC | CASRRTSGASYEQYF | TRBV6-1 | few | TRBJ2-7 | .
TGTGCCAGCATCCCTTTCGGGAGGGAGGCCGGGGAGCTGTTTTTT | CASIPFGREAGELFF | TRBV28 | many | TRBJ2-2 | TRBD2
TGTGCCAGTAATATAGGGCAGGGGGCTGGTCAGCCCCAGCATTTT | CASNIGQGAGQPQHF | TRBV19 | many | TRBJ1-5 | TRBD1
TGCGCCAGCAGCTCCGGAGGGCCGGAGAACGAGCAGTACTTC | CASSSGGPENEQYF | TRBV5-1 | many | TRBJ2-7 | .
TGCAGTGCTACCCCGACAGGACATAGCAATCAGCCCCAGCATTTT | CSATPTGHSNQPQHF | TRBV20-1 | many | TRBJ1-5 | .
TGTGCCAGCAGCCCCTGGACTAGCATCCAGACCCAGTACTTC | CASSPWTSIQTQYF | TRBV7-2 | . | TRBJ2-5 | TRBD2
TGTGCCAGTAGTATAGGGGGGGGCTTAACATCCTACGAGCAGTACTTC | CASSIGGGLTSYEQYF | TRBV19 | many | TRBJ2-7 | .
TGCAGTGCTTATATGAGGGAGAAGTATGGCTACACCTTC | CSAYMREKYGYTF | TRBV20-1 | many | TRBJ1-2 | .
TGTGCCACCAGTGACCTCGACAGCCAAGAGACCCAGTACTTC | CATSDLDSQETQYF | TRBV24-1 | many | TRBJ2-5 | .
TGTGCCAGTGGTCCAGGGCCGGGGGAGACCCAGTACTTC | CASGPGPGETQYF | TRBV6-5 | many | TRBJ2-5 | .
TGCAGTGCAAGGGACAGCCAAATCTCCTACGAGCAGTACTTC | CSARDSQISYEQYF | TRBV20-1 | . | TRBJ2-7 | TRBD1
TGTGCCAGCAGTTACACCCCCGGGGAGGCTAACTATGGCTACACCTTC | CASSYTPGEANYGYTF | TRBV6-5 | many | TRBJ1-2 | .
TGCAGTGCTAGGCAGACAGGGGACAACTATGGCTACACCTTC | CSARQTGDNYGYTF | TRBV20-1 | many | TRBJ1-2 | TRBD1
TGTGCCAGCAGCGCTACCTCGGACGGGTTGGGAGAGACCCAGTACTTC | CASSATSDGLGETQYF | TRBV7-3 | . | TRBJ2-5 | .
TGCAGTGCTGAAGGACAGTCAGGCTCCTACGAGCAGTACTTC | CSAEGQSGSYEQYF | TRBV20-1 | many | TRBJ2-7 | .
TGTGCCAGCAGTTACCCTTCGGACAGAAACACTGAAGCTTTCTTT | CASSYPSDRNTEAFF | TRBV6-2/TRBV6-3 | few | TRBJ1-1 | .
TGTGCCAGCAGTTACTCGAGGAGGAGGCGGTTGAACGAGCAGTACTTC | CASSYSRRRRLNEQYF | TRBV6-5 | many | TRBJ2-7 | .
TGTGCCACCATTCTGGGGGAGACCCAGTACTTC | CATILGETQYF | TRBV24-1 | . | TRBJ2-5 | .
TGTGCCAGCAGCCGGGACCCTGTGGAGACCCAGTACTTC | CASSRDPVETQYF | TRBV7-2 | many | TRBJ2-5 | .
TGTGCCAGCACGAAAAGAGATTCGGCTCAGCCCCAGCATTTT | CASTKRDSAQPQHF | TRBV19 | many | TRBJ1-5 | .
TGCAGTGCTAGAGATCCGGCGCAGCTCAATCAGCCCCAGCATTTT | CSARDPAQLNQPQHF | TRBV20-1 | many | TRBJ1-5 | .
TGTGCCAGCAGCGGCACGGGACAGGGTTACGAGCAGTACTTC | CASSGTGQGYEQYF | TRBV6-5 | many | TRBJ2-7 | TRBD1
TGCGCCAGCAGCCAAGCCCAGGAGAACACTGAAGCTTTCTTT | CASSQAQENTEAFF | TRBV4-1 | . | TRBJ1-1 | .
TGCGCCAGCAGCTTGGAGGTGGGACAGTGGGACGAGCAGTTCTTC | CASSLEVGQWDEQFF | TRBV5-1 | . | TRBJ2-1 | TRBD1
TGTGCCAGCAGTCCCTTAAATCAGCCCCAGCATTTT | CASSPLNQPQHF | TRBV6-5 | many | TRBJ1-5 | .
TGTGCCACCAGTGATCCCTTCGGGGGCGCGAACACCGGGGAGCTGTTTTTT | CATSDPFGGANTGELFF | TRBV24-1 | . | TRBJ2-2 | .
TGTGCCAGCAGTGAAAGAGGGTTTTATCAGCCCCAGCATTTT | CASSERGFYQPQHF | TRBV6-1 | many | TRBJ1-5 | .
TGCGCCAGCAGCCAATCGTCGGCAACCGGGGAGCTGTTTTTT | CASSQSSATGELFF | TRBV4-1 | . | TRBJ2-2 | .
TGCGCCAGCAGCTCGACAGGGGCGGTGGAGCAGTACTTC | CASSSTGAVEQYF | TRBV5-1 | many | TRBJ2-7 | TRBD1
TGTGCCACCAGCAGAGATACAGGGGTCGAGCAGTACTTC | CATSRDTGVEQYF | TRBV15 | many | TRBJ2-7 | TRBD1
TGTGCCAGCAGTTGGGGGGAGACCCAGTACTTC | CASSWGETQYF | TRBV27 | many | TRBJ2-5 | .
TGTGCCAGCAGCGATTCCGGGACAGGGAACCACGAGCAGTACTTC | CASSDSGTGNHEQYF | TRBV7-2 | . | TRBJ2-7 | TRBD1
TGCGCCAGCAGCGCCGGGACTAGGGGCTCCTACGAGCAGTACTTC | CASSAGTRGSYEQYF | TRBV5-1 | . | TRBJ2-7 | TRBD2
TGTGCCAGCAGCCCCACGCCGGTGCAGTTAGCGAAGACCCAGTACTTC | CASSPTPVQLAKTQYF | TRBV7-8 | . | TRBJ2-5 | .
TGTGCCAGCAGCTTAAGGGAAACTGAAGCTTTCTTT | CASSLRETEAFF | TRBV11-2 | many | TRBJ1-1 | .
TGTGCCAGCTCACCCTCGGCTCAAGATTATGGCTACACCTTC | CASSPSAQDYGYTF | TRBV18 | few | TRBJ1-2 | .